The 24 T cell receptor beta chains in this list originate from one sample, sequenced in a study of cytomegalovirus exposure and HLA in healthy donors. Amplification used 60 Vbeta primers and 13 Jbeta primers. Measured with immunoSEQ multiplex PCR; TCRdb has only the in-frame clones, and not every one. The table lists around 52,000 clones, with around 26% in the top ten. The sequencing sample was made of PBMCs. These receptors were collected from a man aged 40-55 years in good health and CMV-seropositive.

This chain links TRBV11-2 with TRBJ2-7; D perhaps matches TRBD1 (7 bases). The CDR3 sequence is 15 residues long. V was clipped by 2 bases and J by 5 bases, with 16 bases between them. Germline V lookup: CDR1 SGHAT, CDR2 FQNNGV. The CDR3 DNA sequence: TGTGCCAGCAGCTTACTCCAGACAGGGAGGCACGAGCAGTACTTC. Its translation is CASSLLQTGRHEQYF.

V is TRBV7-8 and J is TRBJ2-7; D is unclear. V was clipped by 7 bases and J by 4 bases, with 17 bases between them. Germline V CDR1 and CDR2: SGHVS, FQNEAQ. This CDR3 contains 14 residues. The CDR3 here is CASTISVGGYEQYF. The CDR3 DNA sequence: TGTGCCAGCACAATCTCGGTAGGCGGATACGAGCAGTACTTC.

V and J are TRBV6-6 and TRBJ2-1; 9 bases match TRBD2. The CDR3 is made up of 14 amino acids. The V gene's germline CDR1 is MNHNY and CDR2 SVGAGI (reference sequence). V dropped 9 bases and J dropped 5; count of bases not matched to a gene: 8. CDR3 protein: CASSAGTSNNEQFF. The CDR3 bases are TGTGCCAGTAGCGCCGGGACTAGCAACAATGAGCAGTTCTTC.

The chain is built from TRBV4-3 and TRBJ2-2; no clear D. The CDR3 spans 15 residues. Germline V gives CDR1 LGHNA, CDR2 YSLEER. The V gene lost 0 bases and the J gene lost 1 base, with 6 bases spanning the gap. The CDR3 sequence is CASSQDVRNTGELFF. The CDR3 DNA reads as TGCGCCAGCAGCCAAGATGTCCGGAACACCGGGGAGCTGTTTTTT.

This rearrangement joins TRBV9 to TRBJ2-2, with TRBD1 identical over 9 bases. With V trimmed by 3 bases and J by 1 base, 16 bases remained unmatched. CDR3 length: 20 amino acids. Germline V gives CDR1 SGDLS, CDR2 YYNGEE. CDR3 amino acids: CASSDNRDRDKKVNTGELFF. As DNA, the CDR3 is TGTGCCAGCAGCGATAACCGGGACAGGGATAAGAAGGTGAACACCGGGGAGCTGTTTTTT.

The J gene is TRBJ2-3, the V gene TRBV27; the D is unclear. Between the trimmed V and J ends, which lost 6 bases and 1 base, there was a span of 14 bases. Germline lookup yields CDR1 MNHEY and CDR2 SMNVEV (reference sequence). CDR3 length: 15 residues. CDR3 amino acids: CASSPVIQGTDTQYF. CDR3 bases: TGTGCCAGCAGCCCCGTGATCCAGGGCACAGATACGCAGTATTTT.

The V and J genes are TRBV18 and TRBJ2-3; 8 bases agree with TRBD2. The germline V gene encodes CDR1 KGHSH and CDR2 LQKENI. V trimming: 3 bases; J trimming: 6 bases; junction bases outside the gene matches: 5. The CDR3 contains 14 residues. CDR3 amino acids: CASSPSGADDTQYF. The CDR3 DNA reads as TGTGCCAGCTCACCTAGCGGGGCAGACGATACGCAGTATTTT. The whole variable domain, filled in from reference TRBV18 and TRBJ2-3, reads NAGVMQNPRHLVRRRGQEARLRCSPMKGHSHVYWYRQLPEEGLKFMVYLQKENIIDESGMPKERFSAEFPKEGPSILRIQQVVRGDSAAYFCASSPSGADDTQYFGPGTRLTVL.

The chain joins TRBV5-1 to TRBJ2-5, with 12 bases identical to TRBD1. The CDR3 covers 15 residues. Trimming cost V 4 bases and J 5 bases; bases outside gene matches: 6. The germline V gene encodes CDR1 SGHRS and CDR2 YFSETQ. CDR3 coding DNA: TGCGCCAGCAGCAACATGGGACAGGGGGCGGAGACCCAGTACTTC. Protein product: CASSNMGQGAETQYF.

CDR3 protein: CASNSGAETQYF. DNA of the CDR3: TGCGCCAGCAATTCAGGGGCAGAGACCCAGTACTTC. The chain couples TRBV5-1 to TRBJ2-5; a weak D match, TRBD1 (6 bases). The CDR3 loop spans 12 amino acids. From germline, CDR1 is SGHRS and CDR2 YFSETQ. Deletions cut 6 bases from V and 4 bases from J, with 10 bases between.

The J gene is TRBJ1-4, the V gene TRBV7-9, with 7 nucleotides matching TRBD1. V shed 5 bases, J shed 8 bases, and the junction held 14 bases outside the gene matches. The CDR3 is 16 amino acids. Germline V gives CDR1 SEHNR, CDR2 FQNEAQ (reference sequence). CDR3 coding DNA: TGTGCCAGCAGCCCCCCTGCGGGGACAGCTCAGGAAAAACTGTTTTTT. Translating it yields CASSPPAGTAQEKLFF.

V is TRBV6-6 and J is TRBJ1-2; 8 bases are shared with TRBD1. CDR3 length: 13 residues. Germline loops: CDR1 MNHNY, CDR2 SVGAGI (reference sequence). J gave up 7 bases and V 6 bases, and 7 bases lay outside the gene matches. The CDR3 protein is CASRGQEEAGYTF. Here the CDR3 DNA reads TGTGCCAGCAGGGGACAGGAGGAGGCTGGCTACACCTTC.

This rearrangement joins TRBV5-1 to TRBJ2-1, with 7 bases aligning to TRBD2. Germline CDR1 SGHRS, CDR2 YFSETQ. V shed 2 bases, J shed 9 bases, and the junction held 8 bases outside the gene matches. There are 14 residues in the CDR3. CDR3 nucleotide sequence: TGCGCCAGCAGCTTCGAGGGAGGGCCTGTTGAGCAGTTCTTC. As protein: CASSFEGGPVEQFF.

The J gene is TRBJ2-1, the V gene TRBV14, with 10 nucleotides matching TRBD1. Germline V gives CDR1 SGHDN, CDR2 FVKESK. The J segment lost 7 bases and the V segment lost 2 bases, leaving 5 bases of the junction unmatched. This CDR3 spans 15 amino acids. This CDR3 is CASSQYRDRGNEQFF. The CDR3 DNA is TGTGCCAGCAGCCAATACCGGGACAGGGGAAATGAGCAGTTCTTC.

The CDR3 region has the DNA TGTGCCAGCAGACCGGGGGGGGTCAGCACTGAAGCTTTCTTT. Its translation: CASRPGGVSTEAFF. This rearrangement joins TRBV7-2 to TRBJ1-1; maybe TRBD1 (5 bases). The length of the CDR3 is 14 residues. CDR1 is SGHTA and CDR2 is FQGNSA in the germline V gene. With 6 bases removed from V and 4 bases from J, the gap between germline ends came to 15 bases.

The chain is built from TRBV4-2 and TRBJ2-1; 10 bases map to TRBD2. With 2 bases clipped from V and 5 bases from J, the junction kept 6 bases outside the gene matches. The CDR3 spans 16 residues. Germline CDR1 LGHNA, CDR2 YNFKEQ. CDR3 in amino acids: CASSQHSGGMNNEQFF. In DNA, the CDR3 is TGTGCCAGCAGCCAACATAGCGGGGGGATGAACAATGAGCAGTTCTTC.

CDR3 in amino acids: CAWSSGVLDTGELFF. In DNA, the CDR3 is TGTGCCTGGAGTTCAGGGGTATTGGACACCGGGGAGCTGTTTTTT. The chain couples TRBV30 to TRBJ2-2; D perhaps matches TRBD1 (6 bases). The CDR3 is 15 amino acids. Germline V gene lookup returns CDR1 GTSNPN and CDR2 SVGIG (reference sequence). V lost 2 bases and J 3 bases, leaving 13 bases between the germline ends.

The V and J genes are TRBV6-4 and TRBJ2-1, with a tentative D call TRBD2 (6 bases). Germline CDR1 is MRHNA and CDR2 is SNTAGT. Trimming took off 4 bases at V and 3 bases at J, with 10 bases between the two ends. This CDR3 is built from 14 residues. In DNA, the CDR3 is TGTGCCAGCAGTGCCCGCGGGGACTACAATGAGCAGTTCTTC. It codes for CASSARGDYNEQFF.

The chain links TRBV6-5 to TRBJ2-1; weak D call: TRBD2 (5 bases). The germline CDR1 and CDR2 sequences are MNHEY and SVGAGI. The CDR3 is 14 residues long. V was pared by 3 bases and J by 4 bases, with 10 bases between. The CDR3 loop is CASSYNRGYNEQFF. The CDR3 DNA reads TGTGCCAGCAGTTATAATCGCGGGTACAATGAGCAGTTCTTC.

J is TRBJ1-1 and V is TRBV19; no clear D gene. Trimming pared 7 bases from V and 0 bases from J, leaving 6 bases between. The CDR3 is 12 residues long. Germline loops: CDR1 LNHDA, CDR2 SQIVND (reference sequence). DNA for the CDR3: TGTGCCAGTATGTATATGAACACTGAAGCTTTCTTT. This sequence encodes CASMYMNTEAFF.

CDR3: CASSAGLSNRDTQYF. The CDR3 region has the DNA TGCGCCAGCAGCGCGGGACTATCCAACCGAGATACGCAGTATTTT. V and J are TRBV10-1 and TRBJ2-3, with 7 bases fitting TRBD2. The germline CDR1 and CDR2 sequences are WNHNN and SYGVQD (reference sequence). The trim removed 6 bases at V and 5 bases at J, leaving 11 bases unmatched. The CDR3 is 15 amino acids.

A note on this clone: Other DNA sequences in the sample encode the same CDR3. The chain joins TRBV7-2 to TRBJ2-3; TRBD2 aligns across 11 bases. Trimming cost V 1 base and J 5 bases; bases outside gene matches: 5. CDR3 size: 16 residues. The germline CDR1 and CDR2 sequences are SGHTA and FQGNSA. CDR3 protein: CASSLVAGGQGDTQYF. CDR3 DNA: TGTGCCAGCAGCTTAGTAGCGGGGGGGCAGGGAGATACGCAGTATTTT.

V is TRBV30 and J is TRBJ2-7, with TRBD2 matching 10 bases. The CDR3 is 16 amino acids. V lost 3 bases, J lost 2 bases, and 10 bases stayed unmatched. The V gene's germline CDR1 is GTSNPN and CDR2 SVGIG (reference sequence). This CDR3 reads CAWRPLIAGGTYEQYF. In DNA form, the CDR3 reads TGTGCCTGGAGACCCCTCATAGCGGGGGGTACCTACGAGCAGTACTTC.

This chain joins TRBV19 and TRBJ2-7, with D possibly being TRBD2 (6 bases). The ends were cut back, 6 bases at V and 1 base at J, with 19 bases in the middle. The CDR3 runs 16 residues. CDR1 is LNHDA and CDR2 is SQIVND in the germline V gene (reference sequence). The CDR3 coding sequence is TGTGCCAGTAGCCTCGGACTGCGCCGGGGGTCCTACGAGCAGTACTTC. Amino acid sequence: CASSLGLRRGSYEQYF.

The chain combines TRBV5-4 with TRBJ2-7; D might be TRBD2 (6 bases). This CDR3 region has 17 residues. Trimming removed 2 bases from V and 2 bases from J, with 20 bases in between. The V gene's germline CDR1 is SGHNT and CDR2 YYREEE (reference sequence). The CDR3 region has the DNA TGTGCCAGCAGCTTACGCCGGGACTTCGGTTGGCCCTACGAGCAGTACTTC. It specifies CASSLRRDFGWPYEQYF. The full variable domain, in which reference TRBV5-4 and TRBJ2-7 provide the parts outside the CDR3, is ETGVTQSPTHLIKTRGQQVTLRCSSQSGHNTVSWYQQALGQGPQFIFQYYREEENGRGNFPPRFSGLQFPNYSSELNVNALELDDSALYLCASSLRRDFGWPYEQYFGPGTRLTVT.